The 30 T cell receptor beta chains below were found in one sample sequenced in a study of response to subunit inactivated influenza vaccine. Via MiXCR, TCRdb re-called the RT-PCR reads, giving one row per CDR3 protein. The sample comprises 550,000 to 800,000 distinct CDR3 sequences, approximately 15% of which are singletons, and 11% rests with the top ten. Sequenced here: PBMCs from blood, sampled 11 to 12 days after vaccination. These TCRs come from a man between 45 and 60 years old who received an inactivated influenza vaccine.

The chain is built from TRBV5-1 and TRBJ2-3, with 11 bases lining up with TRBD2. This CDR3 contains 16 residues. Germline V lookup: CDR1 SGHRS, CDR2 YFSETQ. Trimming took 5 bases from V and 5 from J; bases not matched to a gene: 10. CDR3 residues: CASRLVGLAGGDTQYF. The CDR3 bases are TGCGCCAGCAGACTGGTGGGGCTAGCGGGAGGAGATACGCAGTATTTT. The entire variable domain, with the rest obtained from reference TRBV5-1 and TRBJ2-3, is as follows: KAGVTQTPRYLIKTRGQQVTLSCSPISGHRSVSWYQQTPGQGLQFLFEYFSETQRNKGNFPGRFSGRQFSNSRSEMNVSTLELGDSALYLCASRLVGLAGGDTQYFGPGTRLTVL.

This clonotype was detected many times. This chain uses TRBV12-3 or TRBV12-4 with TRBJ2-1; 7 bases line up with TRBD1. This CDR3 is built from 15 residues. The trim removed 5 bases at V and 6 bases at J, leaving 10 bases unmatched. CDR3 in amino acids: CASSPGTDNFNEQFF. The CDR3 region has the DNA TGTGCCAGCAGTCCCGGGACAGACAATTTCAATGAGCAGTTCTTC.

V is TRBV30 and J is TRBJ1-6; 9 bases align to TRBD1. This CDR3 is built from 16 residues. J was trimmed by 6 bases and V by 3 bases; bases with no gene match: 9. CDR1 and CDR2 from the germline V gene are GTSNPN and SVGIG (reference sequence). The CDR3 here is CAWRYGTGSGNSPLHF. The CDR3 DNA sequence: TGTGCCTGGAGGTACGGGACAGGGAGCGGTAATTCACCCCTCCACTTT.

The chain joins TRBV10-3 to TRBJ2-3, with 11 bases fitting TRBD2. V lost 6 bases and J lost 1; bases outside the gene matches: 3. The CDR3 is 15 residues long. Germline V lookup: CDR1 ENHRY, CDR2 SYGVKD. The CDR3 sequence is CAISKTSGGTDTQYF. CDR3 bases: TGTGCCATCAGCAAGACTAGCGGGGGCACAGATACGCAGTATTTT.

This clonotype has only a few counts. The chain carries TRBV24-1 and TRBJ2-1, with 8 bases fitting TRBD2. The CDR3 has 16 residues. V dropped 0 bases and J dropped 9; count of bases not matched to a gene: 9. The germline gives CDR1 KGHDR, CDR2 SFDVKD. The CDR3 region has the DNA TGTGCCACCAGTGATTTGCCTCACCGGGGGGGGAGTGAGCAGTTCTTC. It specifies CATSDLPHRGGSEQFF.

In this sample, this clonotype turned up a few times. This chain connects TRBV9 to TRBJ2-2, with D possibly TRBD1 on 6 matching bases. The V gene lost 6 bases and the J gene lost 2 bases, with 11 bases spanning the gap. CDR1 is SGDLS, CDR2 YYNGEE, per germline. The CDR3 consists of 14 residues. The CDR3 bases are TGTGCCAGCACCGTCAGGGGTAACACCGGGGAGCTGTTTTTT. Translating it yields CASTVRGNTGELFF.

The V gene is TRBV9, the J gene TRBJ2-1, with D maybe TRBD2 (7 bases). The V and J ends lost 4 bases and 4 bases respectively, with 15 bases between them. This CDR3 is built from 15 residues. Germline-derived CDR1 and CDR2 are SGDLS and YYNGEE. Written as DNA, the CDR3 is TGTGCCAGCAGCCCCGAGGGGGGGGTGTACAATGAGCAGTTCTTC. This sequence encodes CASSPEGGVYNEQFF.

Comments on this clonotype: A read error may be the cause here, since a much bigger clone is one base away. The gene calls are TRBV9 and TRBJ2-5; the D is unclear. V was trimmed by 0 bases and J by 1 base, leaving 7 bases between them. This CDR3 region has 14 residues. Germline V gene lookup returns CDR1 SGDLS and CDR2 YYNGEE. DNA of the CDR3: TGTGCCAGCAGCGTAGGGGGTAGCCAAGAGACCCAGTACTTC. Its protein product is CASSVGGSQETQYF.

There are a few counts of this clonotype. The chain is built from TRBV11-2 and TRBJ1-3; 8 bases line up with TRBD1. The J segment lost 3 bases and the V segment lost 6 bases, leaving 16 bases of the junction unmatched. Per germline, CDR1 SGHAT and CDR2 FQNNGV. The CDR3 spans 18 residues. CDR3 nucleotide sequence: TGTGCCAGCAGAAATCCACTCCAGGGGGCGCCTCATGGAAACACCATATATTTT. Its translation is CASRNPLQGAPHGNTIYF.

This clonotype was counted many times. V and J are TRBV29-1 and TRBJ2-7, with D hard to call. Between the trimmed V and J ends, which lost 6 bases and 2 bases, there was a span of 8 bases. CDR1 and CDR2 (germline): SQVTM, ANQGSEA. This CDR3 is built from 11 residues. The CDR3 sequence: CSVGGPYEQYF. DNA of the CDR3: TGCAGCGTGGGCGGTCCCTACGAGCAGTACTTC.

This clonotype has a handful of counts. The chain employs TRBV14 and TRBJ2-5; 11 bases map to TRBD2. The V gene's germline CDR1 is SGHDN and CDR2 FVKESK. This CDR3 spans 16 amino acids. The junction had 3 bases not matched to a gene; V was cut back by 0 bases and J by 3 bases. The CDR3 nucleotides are TGTGCCAGCAGCCAAGAGTTACTAGCGGGAGAAGAGACCCAGTACTTC. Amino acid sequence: CASSQELLAGEETQYF.

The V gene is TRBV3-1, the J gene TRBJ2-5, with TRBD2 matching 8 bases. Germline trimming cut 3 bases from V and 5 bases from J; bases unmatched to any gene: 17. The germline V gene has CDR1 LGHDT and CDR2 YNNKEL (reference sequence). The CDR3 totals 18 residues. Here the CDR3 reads CASSHRMGLGPSVETQYF. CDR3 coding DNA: TGTGCCAGCAGCCATCGCATGGGACTAGGCCCCAGTGTGGAGACCCAGTACTTC.

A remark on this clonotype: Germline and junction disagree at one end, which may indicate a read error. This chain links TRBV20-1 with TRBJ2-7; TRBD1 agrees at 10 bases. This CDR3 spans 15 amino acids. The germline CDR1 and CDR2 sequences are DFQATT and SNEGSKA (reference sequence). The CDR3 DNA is TGCAATGCTAGAGTTGCCGGGACAGGGGCCTACGAGCAGTACTTC. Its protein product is CNARVAGTGAYEQYF.

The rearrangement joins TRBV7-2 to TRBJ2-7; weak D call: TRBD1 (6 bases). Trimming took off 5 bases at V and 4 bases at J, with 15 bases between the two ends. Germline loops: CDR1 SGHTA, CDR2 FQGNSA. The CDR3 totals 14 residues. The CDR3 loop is CASSPRNRVYEQYF. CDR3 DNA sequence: TGTGCCAGCAGCCCTAGAAACAGGGTGTACGAGCAGTACTTC.

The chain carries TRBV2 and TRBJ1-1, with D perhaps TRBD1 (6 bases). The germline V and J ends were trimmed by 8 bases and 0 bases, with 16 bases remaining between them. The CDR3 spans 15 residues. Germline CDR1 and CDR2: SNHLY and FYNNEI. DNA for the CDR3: TGTGCCAGCCCGTCGACCGGGGGCTTGAACACTGAAGCTTTCTTT. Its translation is CASPSTGGLNTEAFF.

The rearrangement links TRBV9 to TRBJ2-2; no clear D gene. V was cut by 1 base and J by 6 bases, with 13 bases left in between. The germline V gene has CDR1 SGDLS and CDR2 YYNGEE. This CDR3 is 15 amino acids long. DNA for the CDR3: TGTGCCAGCAGCGTAACGGAGTCCCTGGCCGGGGAGCTGTTTTTT. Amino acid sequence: CASSVTESLAGELFF.

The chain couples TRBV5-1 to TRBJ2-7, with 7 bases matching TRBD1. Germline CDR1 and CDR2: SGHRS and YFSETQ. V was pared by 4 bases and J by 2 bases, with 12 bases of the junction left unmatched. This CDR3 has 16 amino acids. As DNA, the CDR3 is TGCGCCAGCAGCGCGAGCCAGACAGGGCCAACCTACGAGCAGTACTTC. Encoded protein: CASSASQTGPTYEQYF.

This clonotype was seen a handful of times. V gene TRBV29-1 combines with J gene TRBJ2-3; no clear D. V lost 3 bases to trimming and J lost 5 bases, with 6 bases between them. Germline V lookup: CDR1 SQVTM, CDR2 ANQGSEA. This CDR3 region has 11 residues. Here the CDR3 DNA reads TGCAGCGTTGAGCAGCGAGATACGCAGTATTTT. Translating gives CSVEQRDTQYF.

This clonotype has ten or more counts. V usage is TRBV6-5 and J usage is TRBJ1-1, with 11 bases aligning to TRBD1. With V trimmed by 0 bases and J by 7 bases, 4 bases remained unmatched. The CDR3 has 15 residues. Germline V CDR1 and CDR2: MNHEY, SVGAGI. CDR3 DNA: TGTGCCAGCAGTTACTCAGGACAGGGGGCGAGTGAAGCTTTCTTT. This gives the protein CASSYSGQGASEAFF.

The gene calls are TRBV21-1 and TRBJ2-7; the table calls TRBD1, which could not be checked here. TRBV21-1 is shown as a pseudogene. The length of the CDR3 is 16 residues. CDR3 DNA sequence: TGTGCCAGCAGCAAAGTTGGTACAGGGTACTCCTACGAGCAGTACTTC. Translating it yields CASSKVGTGYSYEQYF.

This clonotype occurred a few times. The chain's CDR3 is CATSDGDVLNSPLHF. The CDR3 region has the DNA TGTGCCACCAGCGATGGGGACGTCCTCAATTCACCCCTCCACTTT. The chain employs TRBV15 and TRBJ1-6; TRBD1 is a possible D gene (5 bases). Germline lookup yields CDR1 LNHNV and CDR2 YYDKDF (reference sequence). This CDR3 comprises 15 residues. V lost 5 bases and J lost 7, with 15 bases in between.

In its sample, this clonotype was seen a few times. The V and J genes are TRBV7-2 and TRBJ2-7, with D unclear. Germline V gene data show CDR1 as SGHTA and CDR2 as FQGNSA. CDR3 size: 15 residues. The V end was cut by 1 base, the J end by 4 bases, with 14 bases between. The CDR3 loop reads CASSLGPSTRYEQYF. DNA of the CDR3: TGTGCCAGCAGCTTAGGACCCTCCACCCGTTACGAGCAGTACTTC.

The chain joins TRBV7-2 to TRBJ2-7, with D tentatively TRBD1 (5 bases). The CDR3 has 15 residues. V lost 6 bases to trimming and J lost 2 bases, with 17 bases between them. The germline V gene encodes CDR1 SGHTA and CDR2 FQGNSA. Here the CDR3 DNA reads TGTGCCAGCAGTTTATGGGGCAGGGCGGCCTACGAGCAGTACTTC. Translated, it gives CASSLWGRAAYEQYF.

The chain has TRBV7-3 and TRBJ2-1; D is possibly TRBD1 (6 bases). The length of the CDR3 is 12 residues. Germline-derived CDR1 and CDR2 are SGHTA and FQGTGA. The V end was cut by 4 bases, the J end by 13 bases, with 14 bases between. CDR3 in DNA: TGTGCCAGCAGCTCACAGGGCCTCTCACAGTTCTTC. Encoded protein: CASSSQGLSQFF. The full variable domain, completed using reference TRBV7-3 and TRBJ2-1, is GAGVSQTPSNKVTEKGKYVELRCDPISGHTALYWYRQSLGQGPEFLIYFQGTGAADDSGLPNDRFFAVRPEGSVSTLKIQRTERGDSAVYLCASSSQGLSQFFGPGTRLTVL.

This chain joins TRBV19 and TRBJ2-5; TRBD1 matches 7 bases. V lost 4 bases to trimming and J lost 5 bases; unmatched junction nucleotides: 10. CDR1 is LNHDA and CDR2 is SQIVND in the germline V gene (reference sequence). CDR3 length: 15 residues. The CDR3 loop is CASSTSEGARETQYF. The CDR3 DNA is TGTGCCAGTAGTACCTCAGAGGGGGCGAGGGAGACCCAGTACTTC.

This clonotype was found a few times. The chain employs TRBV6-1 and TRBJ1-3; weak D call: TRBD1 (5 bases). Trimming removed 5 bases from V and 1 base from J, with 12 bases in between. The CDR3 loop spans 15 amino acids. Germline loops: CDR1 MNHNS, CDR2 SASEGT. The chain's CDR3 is CASSIQGRSGNTIYF. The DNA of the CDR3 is TGTGCCAGCAGTATTCAGGGAAGGTCTGGAAACACCATATATTTT.

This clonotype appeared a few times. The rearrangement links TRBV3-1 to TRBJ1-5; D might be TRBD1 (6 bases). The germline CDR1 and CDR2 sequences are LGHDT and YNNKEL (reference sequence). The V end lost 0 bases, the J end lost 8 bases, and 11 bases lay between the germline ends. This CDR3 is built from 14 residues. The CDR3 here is CASSQDSGVEPQHF. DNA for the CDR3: TGTGCCAGCAGCCAAGATTCAGGGGTGGAGCCCCAGCATTTT.

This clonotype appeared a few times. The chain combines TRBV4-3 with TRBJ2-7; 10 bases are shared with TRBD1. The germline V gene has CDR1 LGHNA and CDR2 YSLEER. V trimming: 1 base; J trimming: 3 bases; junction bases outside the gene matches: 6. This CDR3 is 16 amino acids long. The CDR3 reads CASSQGSGTGDYEQYF. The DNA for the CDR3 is TGCGCCAGCAGCCAAGGCTCCGGGACAGGGGACTACGAGCAGTACTTC.

The CDR3 here is CASSPGPRAGELFF. The DNA for the CDR3 is TGCGCCAGCAGCCCGGGACCAAGAGCGGGGGAGCTGTTTTTT. The chain carries TRBV4-3 and TRBJ2-2; tentatively, D is TRBD1 or TRBD2 (5 bases each). The CDR3 length is 14 residues. The germline gives CDR1 LGHNA, CDR2 YSLEER. Trimming cost V 4 bases and J 8 bases, with 14 bases left between them.

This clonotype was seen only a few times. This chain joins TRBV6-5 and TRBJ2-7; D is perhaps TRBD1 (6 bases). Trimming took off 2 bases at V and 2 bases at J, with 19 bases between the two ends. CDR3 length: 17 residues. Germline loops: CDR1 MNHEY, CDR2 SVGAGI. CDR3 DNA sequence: TGTGCCAGCAGTTACAGAGCCCGGACAGATGGGGCCTACGAGCAGTACTTC. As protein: CASSYRARTDGAYEQYF.